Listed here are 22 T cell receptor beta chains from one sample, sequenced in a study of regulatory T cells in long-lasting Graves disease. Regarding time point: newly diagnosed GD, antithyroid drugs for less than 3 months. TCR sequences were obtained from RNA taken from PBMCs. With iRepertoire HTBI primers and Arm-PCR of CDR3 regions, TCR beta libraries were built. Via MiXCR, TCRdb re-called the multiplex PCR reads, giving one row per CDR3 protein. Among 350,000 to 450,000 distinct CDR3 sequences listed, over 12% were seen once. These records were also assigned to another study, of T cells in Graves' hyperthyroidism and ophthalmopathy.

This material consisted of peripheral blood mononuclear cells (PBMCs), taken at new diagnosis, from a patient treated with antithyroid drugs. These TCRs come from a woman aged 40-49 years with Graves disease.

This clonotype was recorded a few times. CDR3 loop: CASSLDLGTDTQYF. CDR3 sequence (DNA): TGCGCCAGCAGCTTGGATCTAGGCACAGATACGCAGTATTTT. The chain carries TRBV5-1 and TRBJ2-3; D is uncertain. Looked up from germline, CDR1 is SGHRS and CDR2 is YFSETQ. The V gene lost 0 bases and the J gene lost 1 base, with 6 bases spanning the gap. The CDR3 spans 14 residues.

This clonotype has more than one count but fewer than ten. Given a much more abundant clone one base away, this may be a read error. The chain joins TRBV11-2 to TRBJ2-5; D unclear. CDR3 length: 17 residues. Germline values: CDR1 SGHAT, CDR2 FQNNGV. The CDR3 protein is CASSLGSTMAPYNEQLF. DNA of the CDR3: TGTGCCAGCAGCTTAGGGTCCACCATGGCCCCCTACAATGAGCAGCTCTTC.

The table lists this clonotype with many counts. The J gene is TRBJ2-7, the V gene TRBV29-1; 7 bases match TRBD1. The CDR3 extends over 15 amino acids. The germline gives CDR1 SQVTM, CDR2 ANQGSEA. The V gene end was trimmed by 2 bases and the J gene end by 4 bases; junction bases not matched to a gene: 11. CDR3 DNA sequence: TGCAGCGTTGAACTCCGGGACAGTTCTACTTACGAGCAGTACTTC. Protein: CSVELRDSSTYEQYF.

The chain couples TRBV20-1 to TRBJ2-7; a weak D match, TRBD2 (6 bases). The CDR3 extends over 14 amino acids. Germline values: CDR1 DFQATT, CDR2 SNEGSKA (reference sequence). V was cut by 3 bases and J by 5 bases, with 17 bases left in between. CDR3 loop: CSASLKGLAHEQYF. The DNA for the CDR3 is TGCAGTGCTAGCCTCAAGGGACTTGCGCACGAGCAGTACTTC.

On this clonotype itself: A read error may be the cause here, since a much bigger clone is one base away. The DNA of the CDR3 is TGTGCCAGCAGTCCTTCTGGGGAAATGGGCACAGATACGCACTATTTT. Translation: CASSPSGEMGTDTHYF. This chain uses TRBV7-2 with TRBJ2-3; D unclear. Germline-derived CDR1 and CDR2 are SGHTA and FQGNSA. The CDR3 runs 16 residues.

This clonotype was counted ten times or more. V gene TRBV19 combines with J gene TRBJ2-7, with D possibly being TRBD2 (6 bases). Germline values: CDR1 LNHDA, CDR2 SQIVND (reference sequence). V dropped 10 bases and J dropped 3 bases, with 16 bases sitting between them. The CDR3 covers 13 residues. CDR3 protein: CATSGVADYEQYF. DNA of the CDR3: TGTGCCACCTCGGGGGTAGCGGACTACGAGCAGTACTTC. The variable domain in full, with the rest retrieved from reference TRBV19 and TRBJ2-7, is DGGITQSPKYLFRKEGQNVTLSCEQNLNHDAMYWYRQDPGQGLRLIYYSQIVNDFQKGDIAEGYSVSREKKESFPLTVTSAQKNPTAFYLCATSGVADYEQYFGPGTRLTVT.

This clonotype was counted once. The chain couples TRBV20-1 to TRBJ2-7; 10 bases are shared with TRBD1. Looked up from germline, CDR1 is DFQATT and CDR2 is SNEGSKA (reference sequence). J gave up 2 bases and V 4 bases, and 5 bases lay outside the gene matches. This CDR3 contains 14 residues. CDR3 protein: CSAKRDRGTYEQYF. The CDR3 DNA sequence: TGCAGTGCTAAACGGGACAGGGGTACCTACGAGCAGTACTTC.

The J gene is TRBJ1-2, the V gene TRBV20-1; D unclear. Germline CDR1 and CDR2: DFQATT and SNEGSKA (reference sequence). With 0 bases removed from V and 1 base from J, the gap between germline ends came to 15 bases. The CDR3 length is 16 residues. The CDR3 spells CSARDLVKPNNYGYTF. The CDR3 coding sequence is TGCAGTGCTAGAGATCTGGTAAAGCCCAATAACTATGGCTACACCTTC.

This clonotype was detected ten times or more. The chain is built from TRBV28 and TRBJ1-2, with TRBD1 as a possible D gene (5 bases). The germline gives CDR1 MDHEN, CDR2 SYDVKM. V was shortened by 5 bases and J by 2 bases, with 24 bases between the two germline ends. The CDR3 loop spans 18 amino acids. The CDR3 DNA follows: TGTGCCAGCAGTCCCGTGAAAGCAGGGCCCTCTTTCAACTATGGCTACACCTTC. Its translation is CASSPVKAGPSFNYGYTF.

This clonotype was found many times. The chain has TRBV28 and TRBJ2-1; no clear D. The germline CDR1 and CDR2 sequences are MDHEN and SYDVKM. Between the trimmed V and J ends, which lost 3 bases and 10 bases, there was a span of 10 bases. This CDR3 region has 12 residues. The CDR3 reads CASSFGSGEQFF. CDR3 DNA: TGTGCCAGCAGTTTCGGGTCCGGGGAGCAGTTCTTC.

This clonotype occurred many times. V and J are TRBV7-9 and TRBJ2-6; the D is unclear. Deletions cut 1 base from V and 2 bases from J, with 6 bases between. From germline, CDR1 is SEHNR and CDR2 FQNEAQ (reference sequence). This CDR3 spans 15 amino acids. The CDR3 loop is CASSLVSPGANVLTF. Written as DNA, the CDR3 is TGTGCCAGCAGCTTAGTTTCCCCTGGGGCCAACGTCCTGACTTTC.

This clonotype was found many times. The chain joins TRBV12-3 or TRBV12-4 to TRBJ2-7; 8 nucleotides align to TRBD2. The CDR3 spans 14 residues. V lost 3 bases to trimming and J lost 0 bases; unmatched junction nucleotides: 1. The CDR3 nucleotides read TGTGCCAGCAGTTTCGGGACTAGCTCCTACGAGCAGTACTTC. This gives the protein CASSFGTSSYEQYF.

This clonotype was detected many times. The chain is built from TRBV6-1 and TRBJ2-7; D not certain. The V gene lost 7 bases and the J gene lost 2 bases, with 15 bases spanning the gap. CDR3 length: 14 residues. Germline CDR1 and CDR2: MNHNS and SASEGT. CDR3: CASKDGPNTYEQYF. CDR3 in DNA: TGTGCCAGCAAAGACGGCCCGAACACCTACGAGCAGTACTTC.

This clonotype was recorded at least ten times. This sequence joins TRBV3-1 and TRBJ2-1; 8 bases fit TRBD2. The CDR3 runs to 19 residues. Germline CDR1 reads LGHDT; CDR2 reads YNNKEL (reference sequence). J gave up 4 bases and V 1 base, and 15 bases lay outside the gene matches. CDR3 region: CASSQGPLADSVGYNEQFF. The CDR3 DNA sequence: TGTGCCAGCAGCCAAGGTCCACTAGCGGATTCCGTAGGATACAATGAGCAGTTCTTC.

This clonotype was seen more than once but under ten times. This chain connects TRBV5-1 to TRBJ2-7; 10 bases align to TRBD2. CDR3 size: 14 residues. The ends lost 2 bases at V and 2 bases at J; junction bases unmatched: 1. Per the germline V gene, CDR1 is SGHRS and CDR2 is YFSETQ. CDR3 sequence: CASSFSGGPYEQYF. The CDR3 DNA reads TGCGCCAGCAGCTTTAGCGGGGGGCCCTACGAGCAGTACTTC.

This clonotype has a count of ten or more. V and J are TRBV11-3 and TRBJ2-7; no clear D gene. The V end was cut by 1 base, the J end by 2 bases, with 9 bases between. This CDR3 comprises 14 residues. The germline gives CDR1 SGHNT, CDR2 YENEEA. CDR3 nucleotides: TGTGCCAGCAGCTTAGTTACTCAGGCCTACGAGCAGTACTTC. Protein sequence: CASSLVTQAYEQYF.

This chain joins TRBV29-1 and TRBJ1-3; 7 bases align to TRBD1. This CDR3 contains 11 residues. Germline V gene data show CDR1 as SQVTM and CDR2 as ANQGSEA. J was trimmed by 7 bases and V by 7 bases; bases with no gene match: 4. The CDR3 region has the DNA TGCAGCGCCCTGACAGGGAACACCATATATTTT. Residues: CSALTGNTIYF.

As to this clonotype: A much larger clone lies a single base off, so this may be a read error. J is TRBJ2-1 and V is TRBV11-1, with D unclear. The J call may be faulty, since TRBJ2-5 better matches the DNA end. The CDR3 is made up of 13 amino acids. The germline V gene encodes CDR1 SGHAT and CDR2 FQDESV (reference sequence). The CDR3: CAGSLQGKETQYF. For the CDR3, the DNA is TGCGCCGGCAGCTTGCAAGGGAAAGAGACCCAGTACTTC.

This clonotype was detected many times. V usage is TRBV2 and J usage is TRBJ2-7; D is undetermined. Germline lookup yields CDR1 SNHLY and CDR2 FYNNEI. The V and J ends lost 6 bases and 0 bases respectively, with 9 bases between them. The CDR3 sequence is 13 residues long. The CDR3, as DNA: TGTGCCAGCAGCAGTACCCTCTCCTACGAGCAGTACTTC. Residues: CASSSTLSYEQYF.

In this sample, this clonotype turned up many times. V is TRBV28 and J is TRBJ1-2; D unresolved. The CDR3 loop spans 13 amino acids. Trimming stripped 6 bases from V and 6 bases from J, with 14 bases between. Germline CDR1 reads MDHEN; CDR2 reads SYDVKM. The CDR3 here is CASRTGRWHGYTF. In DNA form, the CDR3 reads TGTGCCAGCAGAACCGGGAGATGGCATGGCTACACCTTC.

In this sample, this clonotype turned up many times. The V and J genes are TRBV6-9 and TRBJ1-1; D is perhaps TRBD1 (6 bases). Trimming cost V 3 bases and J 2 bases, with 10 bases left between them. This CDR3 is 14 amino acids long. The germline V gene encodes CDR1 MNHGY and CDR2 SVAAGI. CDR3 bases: TGTGCCAGCAGTTACACAGGGTCAAACACTGAAGCTTTCTTT. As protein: CASSYTGSNTEAFF.

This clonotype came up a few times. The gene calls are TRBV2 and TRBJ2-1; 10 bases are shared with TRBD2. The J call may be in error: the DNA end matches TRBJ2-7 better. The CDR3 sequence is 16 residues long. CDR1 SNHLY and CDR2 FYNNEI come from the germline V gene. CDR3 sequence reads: CASSEGLAGDFYEQYF. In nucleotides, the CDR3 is TGTGCCAGCAGTGAGGGGCTAGCGGGAGACTTCTACGAGCAGTACTTC.